This T cell receptor beta chain was observed in a study of cytomegalovirus exposure and HLA in healthy donors. The PCR employed 60 Vbeta primers together with 13 Jbeta primers. The method was immunoSEQ multiplex PCR; TCRdb's version includes in-frame clones alone and lacks a portion of them. Of around 37,000 clones listed, about 67% are singletons. Study-wide results and limits: The study designated 150 to 200 TCR beta chains cytomegalovirus-associated.

In the case of this clone: The antigen remains undetermined.

The CDR3 consists of 14 residues. The germline V gene encodes CDR1 SGDLS and CDR2 YYNGEE. Trimming cost V 5 bases and J 2 bases; bases outside gene matches: 2. Sequencing was done on a sample of PBMCs. This chain joins TRBV9 and TRBJ1-3; 9 nucleotides align to TRBD1. The receptor was isolated from a man aged 25 to 45 in good health and CMV-seronegative. CDR3 DNA sequence: TGTGCCAGCAGAGGGACAGGGACTGGAAACACCATATATTTT. This gives the protein CASRGTGTGNTIYF.